These 30 T cell receptor beta chains were all obtained from the same sample, sequenced in a study of blood T cell repertoires in COVID-19. Assay used: immunoSEQ multiplex PCR; TCRdb lists only in-frame clones, some missing. Found here are 84,000 or so clones, about 77% of them singletons; the top ten hold 6.3%. Sequencing was performed on peripheral blood. The source is a man aged 65 to 79 with COVID-19, enrolled during active disease.

The rearrangement joins TRBV12-3 or TRBV12-4 to TRBJ1-3; D remains ambiguous. V lost 3 bases and J 0 bases, leaving 3 bases between the germline ends. This CDR3 contains 13 residues. In DNA form, the CDR3 reads TGTGCCAGCAGTTTCTTCTCTGGAAACACCATATATTTT. Its protein product is CASSFFSGNTIYF.

The chain uses TRBV6-2 or TRBV6-3 and TRBJ2-5, with unresolved D. The CDR3 totals 13 residues. Trimming took off 4 bases at V and 2 bases at J, with 8 bases between the two ends. Germline CDR1 and CDR2: MNHEY and SVGEGT. CDR3 DNA sequence: TGTGCCAGCAGTTGGGCAAGGCAAGAGACCCAGTACTTC. This sequence encodes CASSWARQETQYF.

This chain joins TRBV5-4 and TRBJ2-6; 9 positions match TRBD2. Germline V gene sequence: CDR1 SGHNT, CDR2 YYREEE (reference sequence). This CDR3 spans 18 amino acids. V was pared by 7 bases and J by 0 bases, with 11 bases of the junction left unmatched. CDR3 in amino acids: CASLNGPLAGSGANVLTF. Written as DNA, the CDR3 is TGTGCCAGCCTAAATGGACCACTAGCGGGCTCTGGGGCCAACGTCCTGACTTTC.

The genes are TRBV6-5 and TRBJ2-3, with 7 bases that match TRBD1. Per germline, CDR1 MNHEY and CDR2 SVGAGI. This CDR3 region has 13 residues. The J segment lost 6 bases and the V segment lost 5 bases, leaving 5 bases of the junction unmatched. The CDR3 DNA sequence: TGTGCCAGCAGTATACCGGGACAGGATACGCAGTATTTT. Its protein is CASSIPGQDTQYF.

DNA for the CDR3: TGTGCCAGCAGCCTTCGGACATTTCCACCCCTCCACTTT. As protein: CASSLRTFPPLHF. The chain carries TRBV12-3 or TRBV12-4 and TRBJ1-6; maybe TRBD1 (5 bases). The CDR3 length is 13 residues. Between the trimmed V and J ends, which lost 6 bases and 11 bases, there was a span of 14 bases.

This clone was observed a single time. The gene calls are TRBV7-9 and TRBJ1-1; the match to TRBD1 covers 7 bases. The CDR3 is made up of 17 amino acids. V shed 0 bases, J shed 5 bases, and the junction held 12 bases outside the gene matches. Germline assignment: CDR1 SEHNR and CDR2 FQNEAQ (reference sequence). The CDR3 reads CASSLAATGEGLTEAFF. DNA of the CDR3: TGTGCCAGCAGCTTAGCTGCAACAGGGGAAGGATTAACTGAAGCTTTCTTT.

This chain joins TRBV6-5 and TRBJ2-7, with a weak D call TRBD2 (5 bases). CDR1 is MNHEY, CDR2 SVGAGI, per germline. The CDR3 length is 13 residues. The V end lost 10 bases, the J end lost 5 bases, and 18 bases lay between the germline ends. CDR3 DNA: TGTGCCACCGAGGACTGGAGGAGTAACGAGCAGTACTTC. It is translated as CATEDWRSNEQYF.

The J gene is TRBJ2-1, the V gene TRBV4-2; TRBD2 matches 12 bases. CDR3 length equals 16 residues. J was trimmed by 10 bases and V by 5 bases; bases with no gene match: 12. In germline, CDR1 is LGHNA, CDR2 YNFKEQ. CDR3 DNA: TGTGCCAGCAGCATAGGGACTAGCGGGTCGCACGGGGAGCAGTTCTTC. Translation: CASSIGTSGSHGEQFF.

The table lists this clone with a count of one. The rearrangement joins TRBV28 to TRBJ1-2; D gene unclear. V was trimmed by 6 bases and J by 8 bases, leaving 16 bases between them. CDR1 is MDHEN and CDR2 is SYDVKM in the germline V gene. This CDR3 has 13 residues. DNA for the CDR3: TGTGCCAGCAGCCTTTGGCGGGGATCAGGCTACACCTTC. It yields the protein CASSLWRGSGYTF.

As for this clone: This same CDR3 is encoded by further DNA sequences in the sample. The V and J genes are TRBV19 and TRBJ1-2, with D hard to call. V lost 0 bases to trimming and J lost 5 bases, with 4 bases between them. From germline, CDR1 is LNHDA and CDR2 SQIVND (reference sequence). The CDR3 loop spans 12 amino acids. CDR3 coding DNA: TGTGCCAGTAGTATAGACAGATATGGCTACACCTTC. It codes for CASSIDRYGYTF.

This rearrangement joins TRBV19 to TRBJ1-1; D may be TRBD1 (5 bases). The germline V gene encodes CDR1 LNHDA and CDR2 SQIVND (reference sequence). Between the trimmed V and J ends, which lost 8 bases and 3 bases, there was a span of 13 bases. The CDR3 is 13 residues long. CDR3 nucleotides: TGTGCCAGTGCACACGGGGGGGACACTGAAGCTTTCTTT. Protein product: CASAHGGDTEAFF.

This clone was observed once. The CDR3 region has the DNA TGTGCCAGCAGCTTAAACACCGGGACAGGTTTCTACGAGCAGTACTTC. Translated, it gives CASSLNTGTGFYEQYF. The chain combines TRBV5-6 with TRBJ2-7; 8 bases are a match to TRBD1. J lost 3 bases, V lost 2 bases, and 10 bases had no gene match. CDR1 is SGHDT, CDR2 YYEEEE, per germline. The CDR3 runs 16 residues.

This chain joins TRBV11-3 and TRBJ2-3; D may be TRBD1 (5 bases). The germline CDR1 and CDR2 sequences are SGHNT and YENEEA. There are 15 residues in the CDR3. The V end was cut by 5 bases, the J end by 3 bases, with 15 bases between. For the CDR3, the DNA is TGTGCCAGCAGCCCCAGGGAAAGTGGAACAGATACGCAGTATTTT. Its protein product is CASSPRESGTDTQYF.

V and J are TRBV28 and TRBJ1-6; no clear D. This CDR3 has 14 amino acids. The germline V and J ends were trimmed by 7 bases and 16 bases, with 23 bases remaining between them. Germline CDR1 reads MDHEN; CDR2 reads SYDVKM. CDR3 loop: CASTPSGSGRLLHF. The DNA of the CDR3 is TGTGCCAGCACTCCCTCGGGCAGCGGAAGACTGCTCCACTTT. Complete variable domain (other parts from reference TRBV28 and TRBJ1-6): DVKVTQSSRYLVKRTGEKVFLECVQDMDHENMFWYRQDPGLGLRLIYFSYDVKMKEKGDIPEGYSVSREKKERFSLILESASTNQTSMYLCASTPSGSGRLLHFGNGTRLTVT.

The rearrangement links TRBV19 to TRBJ2-7; possibly TRBD2 for D (6 bases). V was shortened by 5 bases and J by 2 bases, with 16 bases between the two germline ends. This CDR3 is built from 15 residues. Looked up from germline, CDR1 is LNHDA and CDR2 is SQIVND (reference sequence). The CDR3 sequence is CASSVGLRGTYEQYF. CDR3 DNA: TGTGCCAGTAGTGTGGGACTTCGTGGGACCTACGAGCAGTACTTC. The whole variable domain, remainder taken from reference TRBV19 and TRBJ2-7, is DGGITQSPKYLFRKEGQNVTLSCEQNLNHDAMYWYRQDPGQGLRLIYYSQIVNDFQKGDIAEGYSVSREKKESFPLTVTSAQKNPTAFYLCASSVGLRGTYEQYFGPGTRLTVT.

The chain is built from TRBV5-1 and TRBJ2-5; TRBD2 might be the D (6 bases). Germline V lookup: CDR1 SGHRS, CDR2 YFSETQ. CDR3 length equals 15 residues. V dropped 3 bases and J dropped 5 bases, with 17 bases sitting between them. CDR3 sequence (DNA): TGCGCCAGCAGCTACAGCGGGCAGCCTGGGGAGACCCAGTACTTC. This codes for CASSYSGQPGETQYF.

V gene TRBV7-6 combines with J gene TRBJ1-4, with TRBD1 identical over 7 bases. The CDR3 is 14 residues long. The J segment lost 5 bases and the V segment lost 5 bases, leaving 5 bases of the junction unmatched. Germline-derived CDR1 and CDR2 are SGHVS and FNYEAQ. The CDR3 coding sequence is TGTGCCAGCAGCCCGAGGGGGCGGAATGAAAAACTGTTTTTT. Its protein is CASSPRGRNEKLFF.

The rearrangement uses TRBV6-5 and TRBJ2-2; TRBD2 might be the D (6 bases). Germline V gene lookup returns CDR1 MNHEY and CDR2 SVGAGI. The V and J ends lost 11 bases and 0 bases respectively, with 13 bases between them. The length of the CDR3 is 14 residues. The CDR3 nucleotides read TGTGCCGTCCTTTCGGGAGCGAACACCGGGGAGCTGTTTTTT. Residues: CAVLSGANTGELFF.

This clone was picked up one time. This rearrangement joins TRBV3-1 (or the pseudogene TRBV3-2) to TRBJ1-2, with 7 bases aligning to TRBD1. The V segment lost 0 bases and the J segment 3 bases; nucleotides outside the gene matches: 7. From germline, CDR1 is LGHDT and CDR2 YNNKEL (reference sequence). This CDR3 is built from 16 residues. The CDR3 nucleotides are TGTGCCAGCAGCCAAGATGGCACAGGGGTCCACTATGGCTACACCTTC. Translation: CASSQDGTGVHYGYTF.

This chain uses TRBV5-1 with TRBJ1-1; D is possibly TRBD1 (5 bases). V shed 4 bases and J shed 4 bases, with 11 bases lying between them. This CDR3 has 13 residues. CDR1 and CDR2 (germline): SGHRS, YFSETQ. CDR3 DNA sequence: TGCGCCAGCAGCAGGACGGGGGGCACTGAAGCTTTCTTT. Amino acids: CASSRTGGTEAFF.

Only one count was recorded for this clone. The same CDR3 arises from other DNA sequences in this sample as well. The J gene is TRBJ2-3, the V gene TRBV9; D gene unclear. Trimming stripped 3 bases from V and 3 bases from J, with 14 bases between. CDR1 and CDR2 from the germline V gene are SGDLS and YYNGEE. This CDR3 has 15 amino acids. The CDR3 loop is CASSDSPYRTDTQYF. In DNA, the CDR3 is TGTGCCAGCAGCGACTCCCCGTATCGGACAGATACGCAGTATTTT.

The chain uses TRBV6-2 or TRBV6-3 and TRBJ1-1; TRBD1 matches 7 bases. V trimming: 0 bases; J trimming: 4 bases; junction bases outside the gene matches: 5. The germline V gene encodes CDR1 MNHEY and CDR2 SVGEGT. This CDR3 comprises 15 residues. The CDR3 spells CASSYSAGGVTEAFF. The CDR3 DNA follows: TGTGCCAGCAGTTACTCGGCAGGGGGAGTCACTGAAGCTTTCTTT.

The chain employs TRBV6-5 and TRBJ2-7; the match to TRBD1 covers 8 bases. Per germline, CDR1 MNHEY and CDR2 SVGAGI. The ends lost 6 bases at V and 5 bases at J; junction bases unmatched: 6. The CDR3 length is 13 residues. The CDR3 DNA reads TGTGCCAGCAGGGACAGGGATAGGAACGAGCAGTACTTC. Protein sequence: CASRDRDRNEQYF.

The chain recombines TRBV6-5 with TRBJ2-7, with 10 positions matching TRBD1. The V and J ends lost 9 bases and 3 bases, in that order; junction bases with no gene match: 8. The CDR3 totals 14 residues. The germline gives CDR1 MNHEY, CDR2 SVGAGI. CDR3 nucleotide sequence: TGTGCCAGTAGACGGACAGGGGGGGACTACGAGCAGTACTTC. It translates to CASRRTGGDYEQYF.

The chain recombines TRBV28 with TRBJ1-2; 9 bases are a match to TRBD1. In germline, CDR1 is MDHEN, CDR2 SYDVKM. V was pared by 6 bases and J by 8 bases, with 7 bases of the junction left unmatched. The CDR3 extends over 13 amino acids. CDR3 residues: CASSKGTGRGYTF. The CDR3 DNA is TGTGCCAGCAGCAAAGGGACAGGGAGGGGCTACACCTTC.

The V and J genes are TRBV12-3 or TRBV12-4 and TRBJ1-1; a weak D match, TRBD1 (6 bases). Trimming cost V 5 bases and J 1 base, with 8 bases left between them. This CDR3 has 13 residues. The CDR3 DNA sequence: TGTGCCAGCAGTAACAGGGAGAACACTGAAGCTTTCTTT. Amino acid sequence: CASSNRENTEAFF.

V is TRBV20-1 and J is TRBJ1-6; a weak D match, TRBD1 (6 bases). The CDR3 has 16 amino acids. The ends were cut back, 3 bases at V and 1 base at J, with 13 bases in the middle. Germline V gene data show CDR1 as DFQATT and CDR2 as SNEGSKA (reference sequence). CDR3 coding DNA: TGCAGTGCTAGTACCCAGGGGAGTTCCTATAATTCACCCCTCCACTTT. Amino acid sequence: CSASTQGSSYNSPLHF.

V and J are TRBV5-5 and TRBJ1-5; tentative D call: TRBD1 (5 bases). The V gene's germline CDR1 is SGHKS and CDR2 YYEKEE (reference sequence). V gave up 4 bases and J gave up 0 bases, with 11 bases separating them. The CDR3 extends over 15 amino acids. CDR3 nucleotide sequence: TGTGCCAGCAGCAGCAGGGAGGATAGCAATCAGCCCCAGCATTTT. The encoded protein is CASSSREDSNQPQHF.

The chain carries TRBV7-2 and TRBJ2-3, with D possibly being TRBD1 (6 bases). CDR3 length equals 16 residues. The germline CDR1 and CDR2 sequences are SGHTA and FQGNSA. Trimming removed 2 bases from V and 4 bases from J, with 16 bases in between. This CDR3 is CASSLRQGPVSDTQYF. CDR3 coding DNA: TGTGCCAGCAGCTTACGTCAGGGGCCGGTCTCAGATACGCAGTATTTT.

The sample holds one count of this clone. The chain has TRBV4-1 and TRBJ1-2, with 12 bases aligning to TRBD1. Losses at the gene ends were 2 bases for V and 7 bases for J; bases not matched to a gene: 8. The CDR3 extends over 16 amino acids. Looked up from germline, CDR1 is MGHRA and CDR2 is YSYEKL. The CDR3 loop reads CASSQPDGTGGFGYTF. The DNA for the CDR3 is TGCGCCAGCAGCCAACCCGACGGGACAGGGGGCTTTGGCTACACCTTC.